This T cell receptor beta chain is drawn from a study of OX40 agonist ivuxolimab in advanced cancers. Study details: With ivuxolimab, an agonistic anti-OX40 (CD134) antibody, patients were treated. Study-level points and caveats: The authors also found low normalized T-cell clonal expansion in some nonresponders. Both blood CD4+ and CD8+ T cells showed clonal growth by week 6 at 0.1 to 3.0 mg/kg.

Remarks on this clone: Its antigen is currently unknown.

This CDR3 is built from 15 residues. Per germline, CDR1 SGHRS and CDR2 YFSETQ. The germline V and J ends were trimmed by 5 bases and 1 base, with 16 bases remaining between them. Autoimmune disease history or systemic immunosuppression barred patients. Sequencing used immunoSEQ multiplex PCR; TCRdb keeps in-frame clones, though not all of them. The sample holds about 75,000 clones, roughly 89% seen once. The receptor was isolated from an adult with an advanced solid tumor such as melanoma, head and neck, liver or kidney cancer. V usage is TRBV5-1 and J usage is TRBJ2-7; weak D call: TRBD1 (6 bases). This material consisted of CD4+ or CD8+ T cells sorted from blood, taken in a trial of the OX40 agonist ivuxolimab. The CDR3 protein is CASRWTGTPSYEQYF. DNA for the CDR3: TGCGCCAGCAGGTGGACCGGGACACCTTCCTACGAGCAGTACTTC.